This T cell receptor beta chain emerged from a study of shared clonotypes between healthy human individuals. V lost 2 bases and J lost 0, with 13 bases in between. The CDR3 is 16 residues long. The germline V gene encodes CDR1 KGHSH and CDR2 LQKENI. In the case of this clone: Its antigen is unknown.

The study, taken as a whole, reports: Shared clonotypes: 4.5% to 5% naive CD4, under 4% naive CD8, roughly 2.4% memory CD4, under 0.45% memory CD8. Naive subsets generally exceeded memory subsets in estimated richness.

The assay used deep level. Approximately 210 ng DNA, 30,000 to 35,000 T cell genomes, went into each sorted-subset replicate PCR. The data were produced by immunoSEQ multiplex PCR, yet TCRdb's version contains in-frame clones alone and is incomplete. This table has some 2,000,000 clones, 90% to 95% appearing once. The specimen sequenced was naive CD4+ T cells sorted from blood. Subset denoted: CD45RA+ positively selected. The chain joins TRBV18 to TRBJ1-2; maybe TRBD1 (5 bases). The clonotype was recovered from a man between 18 and 29 years old in good health. The CDR3 nucleotides read TGTGCCAGCTCACCAAGCGGGACCGCAGCTAACTATGGCTACACCTTC. Its protein product is CASSPSGTAANYGYTF. Together with reference TRBV18 and TRBJ1-2, the CDR3 gives the full variable domain: NAGVMQNPRHLVRRRGQEARLRCSPMKGHSHVYWYRQLPEEGLKFMVYLQKENIIDESGMPKERFSAEFPKEGPSILRIQQVVRGDSAAYFCASSPSGTAANYGYTFGSGTRLTVV.